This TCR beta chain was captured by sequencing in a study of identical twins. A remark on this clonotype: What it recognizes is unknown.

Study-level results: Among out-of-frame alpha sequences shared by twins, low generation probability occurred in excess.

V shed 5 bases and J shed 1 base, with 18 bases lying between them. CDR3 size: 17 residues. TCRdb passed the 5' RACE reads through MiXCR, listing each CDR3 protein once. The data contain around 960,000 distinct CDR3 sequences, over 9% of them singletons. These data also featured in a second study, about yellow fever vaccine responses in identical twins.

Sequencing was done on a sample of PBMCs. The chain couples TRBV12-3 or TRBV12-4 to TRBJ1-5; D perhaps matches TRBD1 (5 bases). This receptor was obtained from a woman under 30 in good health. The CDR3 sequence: CASSPRRDGGSNQPQHF. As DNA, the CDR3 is TGTGCCAGCAGTCCAAGACGGGACGGGGGGAGCAATCAGCCCCAGCATTTT.